The subject of this entry is one T cell receptor (beta chain). Seattle patient enrollment occurred during active infection, with longitudinal follow-up thereafter. The table came from immunoSEQ multiplex PCR; TCRdb's copy has only in-frame clones and leaves some out. The sample lists about 200,000 clones; around 79% were seen once. The CDR3 runs 14 residues. Germline CDR1 and CDR2: SEHNR and FQNEAQ (reference sequence). V was trimmed by 1 base and J by 4 bases, leaving 8 bases between them. This specimen comes from a study of blood T cell repertoires in COVID-19. As for the study in general: T cells, B-cell-depleted T cells, or PBMCs supplied cDNA or gDNA.

The chain links TRBV7-9 to TRBJ1-5, with D hard to call. This TCR was recovered from a woman aged 40 to 49 with COVID-19, enrolled during active disease. Specimen: peripheral blood. The CDR3 region is CASSLDRVNQPQHF. In DNA, the CDR3 is TGTGCCAGCAGCTTAGACAGAGTGAATCAGCCCCAGCATTTT.